Included here is one T cell receptor (beta chain) sequence, with context. Its antigen is unknown. This record comes from a study of cytomegalovirus exposure and HLA in healthy donors. With 60 Vbeta and 13 Jbeta primers, the PCR was carried out. In the original analysis: The authors later counted roughly 77 million unique TCR beta chains, some 9.9 million of them shared. The assay was immunoSEQ multiplex PCR, and TCRdb's table has in-frame clones only and misses some. That table furnishes V, J and clone size, whereas the DNA furnished D and trimming. In total, the table holds about 110,000 clones. The CDR3 spans 14 residues. Germline V lookup: CDR1 SQVTM, CDR2 ANQGSEA. Losses at the gene ends were 4 bases for V and 4 bases for J; bases not matched to a gene: 8. Study-level points and caveats: Later work associated roughly 17,000 TCR beta sequences with HLA alleles at 0.05 false discovery rate. When a later analysis compared HLA-associated TCR beta chains with equally common others, the HLA-associated chains turned out to be more clonally expanded and to have lower generation probabilities.

The chain links TRBV29-1 to TRBJ1-2, with 8 nucleotides matching TRBD1. The source of this sequence is a man aged 18 to 30 in good health and CMV-seronegative. Specimen: PBMCs. CDR3 protein: CSVAGQGPSYGYTF. Here the CDR3 DNA reads TGCAGCGTTGCAGGACAGGGTCCCTCCTATGGCTACACCTTC.